This TCR beta chain was identified during a study of cytomegalovirus exposure and HLA in healthy donors (dated 2017 in TCRdb). About the investigation overall: An earlier analysis of several hundred of the donors reported 276 Gb of sequence data and 90 million to 120 million unique TCR beta sequences obtained from about 179 million T cells. A later genetic analysis used genome-wide SNP genotypes for about three fifths of the 666 donors, treating that subset as a discovery cohort. Across approximately 420 genotyped donors of the cohort, an average of approximately 240,000 unique TCR beta nucleotide sequences per donor were sequenced, and roughly 20% of those sequences were non-productive. To study patterns of TCR occurrence, a later analysis re-analyzed previously published TCR beta repertoires from 600 to 750 donors and added high-resolution HLA genotyping. Every discovery cohort repertoire had been produced on one sequencing platform. To decide whether each TCR beta V gene segment behaved as functional or pseudogenic, an earlier analysis of approximately 600 of the donors relied on high-throughput TCR beta sequencing. Among the roughly 410 genotyped donors, around 81% belonged to the genetic ancestry cluster associated with self-reported Caucasian donors. The aim of the study was to test whether cataloging public T cell receptors could identify signatures of past pathogen exposure. Rather than using new phenotypic data, the later analysis identified candidate immune exposures from TCR beta sequences and from how often those sequences occurred across donors. The study used immunosequencing to profile the T cell repertoires of several hundred subjects and linked those repertoires to cytomegalovirus serostatus. HLA typing included class I and class II loci at four-digit resolution. Five DR-DQ haplotypes were treated as single units for association and clustering because of strong linkage in the cohort. Donor age, sex, ethnicity and CMV serostatus were compiled alongside the repertoire data. The number of typed donors differed by locus: about 629-630 for A, B, C, DRB1 and DQB1; 522 for DQA1; 606 for DPA1; and roughly 490 for DPB1. To predict cytomegalovirus infection status, the study brought together high-throughput TCR immunosequencing, statistical association of individual TCRs with disease status, and machine learning. Along with the roughly 710-subject first cohort, a separate validation cohort of over a hundred different subjects was used. An early release that covered more than 550 HLA-typed donors contained about 290 gigabases of sequencing data and about 93 million unique TCR sequences.

About this clone itself: Its antigen is not yet known. Per-nucleotide qualities are absent, and no much larger clonotype sits a single base away.

To prepare the library, the immunoSEQ multiplex PCR assay was applied. For the multiplex PCR, a mixture combining 60 forward primers for TCR Vbeta segments and 13 reverse primers for TCR Jbeta segments was used. The CDR3 region of rearranged TCR beta genes was amplified from genomic DNA with a multiplex PCR assay. On the Illumina HiSeq System, the amplified TCR beta libraries were sequenced as 87-base-pair reads. The authors processed their data as follows. A later analysis counted about 80 million unique TCR beta chains across the 670 or so repertoires, and roughly 9.9 million of these chains were shared by at least two donors. Raw reads were error-corrected and collapsed into unique sequences by a nearest-neighbor algorithm in which closely related sequences were merged to remove PCR and sequencing errors. V, D and J gene segments were assigned by aligning CDR3 sequences to IMGT reference sequences. For a sequence to be retained, a match of at least six nucleotides was required to both a V gene segment and a J gene segment. Rearrangements were called productive when the CDR3 lacked stop codons and stayed in frame with V and J; all others were non-productive. Following IMGT convention, CDR3 was defined as the stretch from the second conserved V-encoded cysteine up to the conserved J-encoded phenylalanine. The earlier analysis of a few hundred of the donors excluded any sequence lacking an unambiguous match to a single V gene segment. An earlier analysis of approximately 590 of the donors called V segments functional above 56.7% productive rearrangements and segregating when the between-donor standard deviation exceeded 5%. A statistical classification framework was developed to diagnose cytomegalovirus status using the catalog of TCR beta chain sequences. In a later analysis, TCR nucleotide sequences were compared against IMGT/GENE-DB human TR gene sequences so that V and J genes could be assigned. A later analysis assigned CDR3 sequences and most-parsimonious VDJ recombination scenarios with the TCRdist pipeline. In a later analysis, every TCR beta chain was defined by the combination of its CDR3 amino acid sequence and its V-gene family, and reads without a unique V-gene family were dropped. As a way to deal with suspected cross-contamination and a sequencing artifact, a later analysis dropped hundreds of nucleotide sequences that were highly shared and had low generation probability. In a later analysis, a clonal expansion index was calculated for each public chain from normalized within-repertoire ranks of inferred template counts. A later analysis computed generation probabilities with a VDJ recombination model fitted to out-of-frame rearrangements, and checked the results against IGoR. Hypergeometric tests were used in a later analysis to score TCR-TCR, TCR-HLA and TCR-CMV co-occurrence, with a repertoire-size bias correction applied to the TCR pairs. A later analysis estimated false discovery rates by permuting HLA or CMV assignments 20 times. In a later analysis, co-occurring TCRs were grouped using DBSCAN, with TCRdist sequence similarity added in when clustering inside HLA-allele-positive subsets. Co-occurrence clustering excluded repertoires with fewer than 30,000 or more than 120,000 public chains, plus five with anomalous nucleotide sharing. TCRdb carries this immuneACCESS record with in-frame sequences only. Its versions omit some clonotypes, under half of them owing to an unresolved V gene in the studies checked, with the rest unexplained. That table gives V, J and clone size, and the DNA gave D and trimming. The sample table records over 150,000 clones; 78% of these occur just once. Roughly an eighth of the sample goes to the ten largest clones.

The investigation overall reported the following: When HLA alleles, especially DR and DQ, strongly co-occurred, attributing TCR associations to individual alleles was difficult. In a later genetic analysis, a missense DCLRE1C variant was associated with V-gene and J-gene trimming of TCR beta chains, and the association was replicated in an independent cohort. In a later analysis, more than 15,000 TCR beta sequences were associated with specific HLA alleles at a false discovery rate of 0.05. It was suggested by the authors that the approach could potentially be generalized to other disease states and immunological phenotypes. HLA typing was unavailable for some donors at each locus, so association tests used only the typed subset. Several of the top co-occurrence clusters appeared to be linked to parvovirus B19, influenza, CMV and Epstein-Barr virus, according to a later analysis. The cohort was sequenced for TCR beta chains only, and without alpha or paired-chain data the features that could be detected were limited. A later genetic analysis reported fewer N-insertions in productive TCRs among donors in an Asian-associated ancestry cluster than the approximately 700-donor mean. A total of about 180 TCR beta chains were listed by the study as associated with cytomegalovirus. In an earlier analysis of about 600 of the donors, most TCR beta V segments appeared in productive rearrangements about 87% or about 30% of the time, broadly matching IMGT annotations. The earlier analysis of about 600 of the donors excluded around 17 rarely observed V segments, including chromosome 9 orphons, because counts were too low. Roughly uniform sequencing depth across donors was assumed in presence/absence analyses, although this assumption may not hold. According to a later analysis, TCR association rates differed among HLA loci, with DRB1 alleles showing the most associated TCRs and HLA-C alleles showing the fewest. Correlated functional status among segregating V segments might reflect linkage disequilibrium, but an unknown experimental factor could not be ruled out. Cytomegalovirus status was reported to be diagnosed by the classifier with high specificity and sensitivity in both the original and validation cohorts. Some IMGT-functional V segments, including TRBV6-2 and TRBV6-3, could not be distinguished by the 87-base-pair reads and were therefore excluded. A cluster of highly shared sequence variants was judged likely to be a technical artifact of the sequencing pipeline. A further reported finding was that TCR beta sequences accurately predicted the HLA-A and HLA-B alleles for most subjects in the first cohort. The only immune exposure information available for the cohort was CMV serostatus. In vitro tests confirmed that a few of the cytomegalovirus-associated TCR beta chains recognize cytomegalovirus antigens. While some public TCRs were present in many individuals, most TCR sequences turned up only very rarely across donors. According to a later analysis, most CMV-associated TCR beta chains appeared to be HLA-restricted, and the HLA associations seemed to be driven largely by CMV exposure. Compared with equally common non-associated chains, HLA-associated TCR beta chains in a later analysis were more clonally expanded and had lower generation probabilities.

The cohort was made up of roughly 670 healthy bone marrow donors. At the time of sampling, all cohort members were nominally healthy, though unrecorded immune exposures were likely present. The donor was CMV seropositive and belonged to the group of over 250 seropositive cohort members. A peripheral blood sample was collected from each donor, and TCR beta sequencing was performed on peripheral blood mononuclear cells. Genomic DNA extraction from the blood cell samples was performed with the Qiagen DNeasy Blood Extraction Kit. V and J are truncated by 9 bases and 6 bases respectively, leaving an intervening sequence of 35 bases. The CDR3, cysteine through phenylalanine, is 20 amino acids long. The CDR3 DNA has 60 bases and is translated from base 1. For CDR1 and CDR2, the germline V gene lists SGHVS and FQNEAQ.

This receptor chain uses TRBV7-8 and TRBJ2-2, with a weak D call of TRBD2 (6 bases match). Sequenced sample: PBMCs. The origin of this receptor is a woman between 50 and 59 years old in good health and CMV-seropositive. For the CDR3, the sequence is CASRGSLWLRLVNTSGELFF. The DNA is TGTGCCAGTCGGGGCAGTTTGTGGCTGAGACTAGTCAACACATCCGGGGAGCTGTTTTTT.